This entry lists 13 T cell receptor beta chains sequenced from one sample in a study of control samples from healthy donors and cancer patients. Only in-frame clones appear in the TCRdb table, and some are missing; sequencing was by immunoSEQ multiplex PCR. The table shows about 170,000 clones, with 75% to 95% occurring only once. Sequencing used blood. The receptors were sampled from a woman in her 40s in good health.

The genes are TRBV5-5 and TRBJ2-7; 7 bases agree with TRBD1. The germline gives CDR1 SGHKS, CDR2 YYEKEE (reference sequence). This CDR3 region has 13 residues. With V trimmed by 4 bases and J by 6 bases, 7 bases remained unmatched. The CDR3 DNA sequence: TGTGCCAGCAGCGCGAGGACAGGTGCCGAGCAGTACTTC. Amino acid sequence: CASSARTGAEQYF.

This chain joins TRBV19 and TRBJ1-5; the D is unclear. V dropped 5 bases and J dropped 4 bases, with 9 bases sitting between them. The length of the CDR3 is 13 residues. Germline CDR1 is LNHDA and CDR2 is SQIVND (reference sequence). The CDR3 DNA sequence: TGTGCCAGTAGTGGGATGGGGAATCAGCCCCAGCATTTT. Residues: CASSGMGNQPQHF.

The chain has TRBV29-1 and TRBJ2-7, with no clear D. The V gene lost 4 bases and the J gene lost 0 bases, with 7 bases spanning the gap. The germline CDR1 and CDR2 sequences are SQVTM and ANQGSEA. The CDR3 extends over 12 amino acids. The DNA for the CDR3 is TGCAGCGTTGGTGACACCTCCTACGAGCAGTACTTC. Encoded protein: CSVGDTSYEQYF.

This chain connects TRBV14 to TRBJ2-7; 11 bases align to TRBD1. CDR1 and CDR2 from the germline V gene are SGHDN and FVKESK. V gave up 2 bases and J gave up 1 base; unmatched junction bases: 4. The CDR3 is made up of 16 amino acids. CDR3 in amino acids: CASSQLGQGASYEQYF. DNA of the CDR3: TGTGCCAGCAGCCAACTAGGACAGGGGGCGTCCTACGAGCAGTACTTC.

The gene calls are TRBV5-6 and TRBJ1-4; TRBD1 agrees at 9 bases. Germline values: CDR1 SGHDT, CDR2 YYEEEE. V lost 0 bases to trimming and J lost 10 bases; unmatched junction nucleotides: 7. The CDR3 is 15 residues long. The CDR3 spells CASSLGDREFGKLFF. CDR3 sequence (DNA): TGTGCCAGCAGCTTGGGGGACAGGGAATTCGGAAAACTGTTTTTT.

The chain is built from TRBV29-1 and TRBJ1-1, with D possibly being TRBD1 (5 bases). Germline V gene sequence: CDR1 SQVTM, CDR2 ANQGSEA. The CDR3 is 14 residues long. Trimming stripped 4 bases from V and 4 bases from J, with 16 bases between. The CDR3 here is CSVGEGTGSTEAFF. The CDR3 DNA follows: TGCAGCGTTGGTGAGGGGACGGGGAGCACTGAAGCTTTCTTT. Looking up the rest from reference TRBV29-1 and TRBJ1-1 gives the full variable domain: SAVISQKPSRDICQRGTSLTIQCQVDSQVTMMFWYRQQPGQSLTLIATANQGSEATYESGFVIDKFPISRPNLTFSTLTVSNMSPEDSSIYLCSVGEGTGSTEAFFGQGTRLTVV.

This chain links TRBV11-3 with TRBJ2-3; TRBD2 matches 10 bases. Trimming cost V 5 bases and J 2 bases; bases outside gene matches: 13. The CDR3 runs 18 residues. The germline gives CDR1 SGHNT, CDR2 YENEEA. CDR3 region: CASSPVITSGETTDTQYF. In DNA, the CDR3 is TGTGCCAGCAGCCCGGTGATTACTAGCGGGGAGACCACAGATACGCAGTATTTT.

V gene TRBV6-1 combines with J gene TRBJ2-7; no definite D call. V was cut by 3 bases and J by 6 bases, with 6 bases left in between. Germline V gives CDR1 MNHNS, CDR2 SASEGT. The CDR3 has 11 residues. The CDR3 DNA reads as TGTGCCAGCAGTGACAGGACCGAGCAGTACTTC. Translation: CASSDRTEQYF.

This clone was recorded only once. The chain recombines TRBV18 with TRBJ1-3; no reliable D call. This CDR3 contains 15 residues. Per germline, CDR1 KGHSH and CDR2 LQKENI. V shed 5 bases and J shed 0 bases, with 11 bases lying between them. The CDR3 loop is CASSSGSSSGNTIYF. The CDR3 region has the DNA TGTGCCAGCTCATCGGGTTCTAGCTCTGGAAACACCATATATTTT.

The chain joins TRBV12-5 to TRBJ1-4; 7 bases are shared with TRBD1. V trimming: 0 bases; J trimming: 6 bases; junction bases outside the gene matches: 10. CDR3 length equals 17 residues. Germline V gene lookup returns CDR1 LGHNT and CDR2 FRNRAP. The CDR3 is CASGLVWEDRLDEKLFF. DNA for the CDR3: TGTGCTAGTGGTTTGGTATGGGAGGACAGGCTGGATGAAAAACTGTTTTTT.

This chain uses TRBV19 with TRBJ1-2, with D possibly being TRBD1 (5 bases). Germline CDR1 LNHDA, CDR2 SQIVND (reference sequence). V lost 9 bases and J 6 bases, leaving 17 bases between the germline ends. The length of the CDR3 is 13 residues. As DNA, the CDR3 is TGTGCCAGATCGACGGGGGATAAGGATGGCTACACCTTC. Its translation: CARSTGDKDGYTF.

The J gene is TRBJ1-5, the V gene TRBV11-2; D is unclear. This CDR3 has 15 amino acids. Looked up from germline, CDR1 is SGHAT and CDR2 is FQNNGV. V gave up 2 bases and J gave up 0 bases, with 8 bases separating them. The CDR3 here is CASSLYPNSNQPQHF. In DNA form, the CDR3 reads TGTGCCAGCAGCTTATACCCGAATAGCAATCAGCCCCAGCATTTT.

The chain combines TRBV25-1 with TRBJ1-2; 9 bases map to TRBD1. J was trimmed by 4 bases and V by 7 bases; bases with no gene match: 4. CDR1 MGHDK and CDR2 SYGVNS come from the germline V gene. CDR3 length: 13 residues. The CDR3 coding sequence is TGTGCCAGCAAATCGACAGGGGGCTATGGCTACACCTTC. This encodes CASKSTGGYGYTF.